This T cell receptor (beta chain) emerged from a study of blood T cell repertoires in COVID-19. As for the study in general: The study drew acute and convalescent COVID-19 samples from the United States, Italy and Spain.

Methods used by the authors: Scientists estimated how many nucleated cells there were by amplifying reference gene primers. This table comes from immunoSEQ multiplex PCR, and its TCRdb copy is limited to in-frame clones, with some not included. That table is the source of V, J and clone size, and D and trimming were worked out from the DNA. This table holds fewer than 150,000 clones, roughly nine tenths found once. Germline V lookup: CDR1 SGDLS, CDR2 YYNGEE. The length of the CDR3 is 15 residues. V gave up 2 bases and J gave up 6 bases, with 14 bases separating them. The V call is TRBV9, the J call TRBJ2-2; perhaps TRBD2 as D (6 bases). Sequencing was carried out using peripheral blood. The source is a man between 65 and 79 years old who had recovered from COVID-19. CDR3 bases: TGTGCCAGCAGCGTGACTAGTAGTGTCGCCGGGGAGCTGTTTTTT. Its translation: CASSVTSSVAGELFF.